This entry lists 30 T cell receptor beta chains sequenced from one sample in a study of cytomegalovirus exposure and HLA in healthy donors. Profiling relied on immunoSEQ multiplex PCR, and the TCRdb table lists in-frame clones only, not all of them. The sample includes about 160,000 clones, about 96% of them seen just once. The sample taken for sequencing was PBMCs. These receptor sequences come from a woman aged 18-35 years in good health and CMV-seronegative.

This chain joins TRBV19 and TRBJ1-5; the D is unclear. V lost 5 bases and J 2 bases, leaving 10 bases between the germline ends. CDR3 length: 14 residues. The V gene's germline CDR1 is LNHDA and CDR2 SQIVND (reference sequence). CDR3 sequence (DNA): TGTGCCAGTAGTCTACGTCTAGGCAATCAGCCCCAGCATTTT. Amino acids: CASSLRLGNQPQHF.

V gene TRBV6-5 combines with J gene TRBJ2-2; tentative D call: TRBD2 (5 bases). This CDR3 comprises 12 residues. Trimming removed 8 bases from V and 8 bases from J, with 12 bases in between. Germline loops: CDR1 MNHEY, CDR2 SVGAGI. As DNA, the CDR3 is TGTGCCAGCGGACTGGTTGCTGGGGAGCTGTTTTTT. This codes for CASGLVAGELFF.

The chain couples TRBV25-1 to TRBJ2-1; 9 bases map to TRBD2. CDR3 size: 16 residues. Germline assignment: CDR1 MGHDK and CDR2 SYGVNS. J lost 3 bases, V lost 0 bases, and 3 bases had no gene match. CDR3: CASSEYVAGDYNEQFF. CDR3 coding DNA: TGTGCCAGCAGTGAATACGTAGCGGGGGACTACAATGAGCAGTTCTTC.

This chain joins TRBV7-2 and TRBJ2-5; 8 bases agree with TRBD1. V lost 2 bases, J lost 1 base, and 3 bases stayed unmatched. The CDR3 runs 15 residues. In germline, CDR1 is SGHTA, CDR2 FQGNSA. The CDR3: CASSLWTGPQETQYF. The CDR3, as DNA: TGTGCCAGCAGCTTATGGACAGGGCCCCAAGAGACCCAGTACTTC.

The chain recombines TRBV7-8 with TRBJ1-1; 8 bases are shared with TRBD1. Germline CDR1 SGHVS, CDR2 FQNEAQ. The CDR3 sequence is 13 residues long. Trimming cost V 5 bases and J 8 bases; bases outside gene matches: 7. In nucleotides, the CDR3 is TGTGCCAGCAGCCCTGACAGGGGAAGCGAAGCTTTCTTT. It yields the protein CASSPDRGSEAFF.

The V call is TRBV5-1, the J call TRBJ1-5; 7 bases map to TRBD1. CDR3 size: 15 residues. Germline-derived CDR1 and CDR2 are SGHRS and YFSETQ. The V segment lost 0 bases and the J segment 4 bases; nucleotides outside the gene matches: 4. Here the CDR3 DNA reads TGCGCCAGCAGCTTGGATGGCAGGGGGAATCAGCCCCAGCATTTT. This encodes CASSLDGRGNQPQHF.

DNA for the CDR3: TGTGCCAGCAGCTTAGGGGGGCTGCGGGGGACCGGGGAGCTGTTTTTT. Translation: CASSLGGLRGTGELFF. J is TRBJ2-2 and V is TRBV11-3, with D possibly TRBD2 on 7 matching bases. The V gene's germline CDR1 is SGHNT and CDR2 YENEEA. The CDR3 has 16 amino acids. The V end was cut by 1 base, the J end by 5 bases, with 14 bases between.

This clone came up once. V usage is TRBV6-1 and J usage is TRBJ1-2, with a possible D match to TRBD1 (6 bases). The CDR3 sequence is 10 residues long. Deletions cut 10 bases from V and 12 bases from J, with 15 bases between. The V gene's germline CDR1 is MNHNS and CDR2 SASEGT. The CDR3 protein is CATLMGANTF. In DNA, the CDR3 is TGTGCCACCCTAATGGGGGCTAACACCTTC.

Concerning this clone itself: The identical CDR3 is also encoded by other nucleotide sequences in the sample. The chain has TRBV6-6 and TRBJ1-1, with 8 bases aligning to TRBD1. CDR3 length: 15 residues. In germline, CDR1 is MNHNY, CDR2 SVGAGI (reference sequence). The V segment lost 0 bases and the J segment 1 base; nucleotides outside the gene matches: 1. Here the CDR3 reads CASSYSGQGNTEAFF. The CDR3 DNA is TGTGCCAGCAGTTACTCAGGACAGGGGAACACTGAAGCTTTCTTT.

The V and J genes are TRBV18 and TRBJ1-6; maybe TRBD1 (6 bases). CDR1 is KGHSH and CDR2 is LQKENI in the germline V gene. V lost 3 bases, J lost 0 bases, and 12 bases lay in between. The CDR3 spans 17 residues. The CDR3 nucleotides are TGTGCCAGCTCACCGGACAGCCTAAGCTCCTATAATTCACCCCTCCACTTT. As protein: CASSPDSLSSYNSPLHF.

This rearrangement joins TRBV7-9 to TRBJ2-3; perhaps TRBD1 as D (5 bases). The germline gives CDR1 SEHNR, CDR2 FQNEAQ (reference sequence). With 3 bases removed from V and 1 base from J, the gap between germline ends came to 11 bases. This CDR3 has 15 residues. Written as DNA, the CDR3 is TGTGCCAGCAGCTTGGGGCCAAAGGGCACAGATACGCAGTATTTT. Its translation: CASSLGPKGTDTQYF.

This chain links TRBV19 with TRBJ2-1, with TRBD1 as a possible D gene (5 bases). V lost 10 bases and J 7 bases, leaving 11 bases between the germline ends. The CDR3 contains 11 residues. The germline V gene encodes CDR1 LNHDA and CDR2 SQIVND (reference sequence). The CDR3 sequence: CATTQGNEQFF. CDR3 DNA sequence: TGTGCCACCACCCAGGGAAATGAGCAGTTCTTC.

The chain combines TRBV28 with TRBJ1-5; D remains unclear. The CDR3 consists of 16 residues. CDR1 and CDR2 (germline): MDHEN, SYDVKM. V was trimmed by 5 bases and J by 4 bases, leaving 18 bases between them. Written as DNA, the CDR3 is TGTGCCAGCAGTCCCGCCGGGATTCTACTAAATCAGCCCCAGCATTTT. It is translated as CASSPAGILLNQPQHF.

The rearrangement joins TRBV7-8 to TRBJ2-5; possible D gene TRBD2, 6 bases. Per germline, CDR1 SGHVS and CDR2 FQNEAQ. Trimming left V 3 bases short and J 3 bases short, with 14 bases between. The CDR3 has 15 residues. CDR3 nucleotide sequence: TGTGCCAGCAGCTTCAGGGTATCGGGGGAAGAGACCCAGTACTTC. Protein product: CASSFRVSGEETQYF.

J is TRBJ1-2 and V is TRBV7-9, with unresolved D. CDR1 and CDR2 from the germline V gene are SEHNR and FQNEAQ (reference sequence). There are 13 residues in the CDR3. V dropped 1 base and J dropped 2 bases, with 5 bases sitting between them. The CDR3 nucleotides are TGTGCCAGCAGCTTAGACACCAACTATGGCTACACCTTC. Translated: CASSLDTNYGYTF.

This chain joins TRBV11-3 and TRBJ2-1, with 12 positions matching TRBD2. V lost 2 bases and J lost 7; bases outside the gene matches: 3. In germline, CDR1 is SGHNT, CDR2 YENEEA. The CDR3 loop spans 15 amino acids. The CDR3: CASSLLAGGFNEQFF. CDR3 bases: TGTGCCAGCAGCTTACTAGCGGGGGGGTTTAATGAGCAGTTCTTC.

This clone was seen only a few times. The chain joins TRBV4-3 to TRBJ2-7, with D possibly being TRBD1 (6 bases). Germline V gene sequence: CDR1 LGHNA, CDR2 YSLEER. There are 15 residues in the CDR3. Trimming took 1 base from V and 2 from J, leaving 12 bases between them. In DNA, the CDR3 is TGCGCCAGCAGCCAAGGGACAGTGGAGGCCTACGAGCAGTACTTC. It yields the protein CASSQGTVEAYEQYF.

The sample holds one count of this clone. The chain recombines TRBV5-4 with TRBJ2-5; 11 bases map to TRBD1. Germline V lookup: CDR1 SGHNT, CDR2 YYREEE (reference sequence). Trimming removed 4 bases from V and 5 bases from J; junction bases left unmatched: 13. The CDR3 is made up of 17 amino acids. CDR3 loop: CASSGKGGQGAKETQYF. The CDR3 DNA reads as TGTGCCAGCAGCGGGAAGGGAGGACAGGGGGCAAAGGAGACCCAGTACTTC.

This clone appeared once. This sequence joins TRBV7-9 and TRBJ2-3; 13 bases match TRBD2. The junction had 2 bases not matched to a gene; V was cut back by 5 bases and J by 0 bases. CDR1 and CDR2 from the germline V gene are SEHNR and FQNEAQ (reference sequence). The CDR3 runs 16 residues. The CDR3 DNA follows: TGTGCCAGCAGCCCGACTAGCGGGGGGAGCACAGATACGCAGTATTTT. Protein: CASSPTSGGSTDTQYF.

This sequence joins TRBV5-1 and TRBJ1-1; D remains ambiguous. Germline V CDR1 and CDR2: SGHRS, YFSETQ. This CDR3 region has 13 residues. The V and J ends lost 1 base and 1 base respectively, with 5 bases between them. In nucleotides, the CDR3 is TGCGCCAGCAGCTTGACAAGGAACACTGAAGCTTTCTTT. As protein: CASSLTRNTEAFF. The full variable domain, in which reference TRBV5-1 and TRBJ1-1 provide the parts outside the CDR3, is KAGVTQTPRYLIKTRGQQVTLSCSPISGHRSVSWYQQTPGQGLQFLFEYFSETQRNKGNFPGRFSGRQFSNSRSEMNVSTLELGDSALYLCASSLTRNTEAFFGQGTRLTVV.

The rearrangement uses TRBV2 and TRBJ2-2, with 10 positions matching TRBD2. J gave up 2 bases and V 2 bases, and 8 bases lay outside the gene matches. Germline lookup yields CDR1 SNHLY and CDR2 FYNNEI. The CDR3 contains 18 residues. The CDR3 spells CASSETLLAGANTGELFF. The CDR3 DNA reads TGTGCCAGCAGTGAAACCTTGCTAGCGGGGGCAAACACCGGGGAGCTGTTTTTT.

The chain couples TRBV29-1 to TRBJ2-3, with D maybe TRBD1 (6 bases). Germline-derived CDR1 and CDR2 are SQVTM and ANQGSEA. The V gene lost 6 bases and the J gene lost 2 bases, with 15 bases spanning the gap. The CDR3 has 14 amino acids. The CDR3 protein is CSVRWGQDTDTQYF. DNA of the CDR3: TGCAGCGTCCGGTGGGGGCAGGACACAGATACGCAGTATTTT.

The chain combines TRBV7-9 with TRBJ2-7; 10 bases align to TRBD2. The CDR3 runs to 18 residues. The germline V gene encodes CDR1 SEHNR and CDR2 FQNEAQ (reference sequence). V lost 2 bases to trimming and J lost 4 bases; unmatched junction nucleotides: 14. CDR3 amino acids: CASSLLVAQLAGTYEQYF. As DNA, the CDR3 is TGTGCCAGCAGCTTATTAGTCGCGCAACTAGCGGGGACTTACGAGCAGTACTTC.

The chain combines TRBV11-2 with TRBJ1-4; 7 nucleotides match TRBD1. The germline CDR1 and CDR2 sequences are SGHAT and FQNNGV. V lost 5 bases to trimming and J lost 2 bases; unmatched junction nucleotides: 2. This CDR3 contains 14 residues. CDR3 sequence reads: CASSEDRTNEKLFF. The CDR3 DNA is TGTGCCAGCAGCGAGGACAGGACTAATGAAAAACTGTTTTTT.

This chain links TRBV11-1 with TRBJ2-5; the match to TRBD1 covers 7 bases. There are 15 residues in the CDR3. Per the germline V gene, CDR1 is SGHAT and CDR2 is FQDESV (reference sequence). V was pared by 5 bases and J by 6 bases, with 12 bases of the junction left unmatched. The CDR3 DNA reads TGTGCCAGCAGCGACCGGGACAGTGGAGCGAAGACCCAGTACTTC. Amino acid sequence: CASSDRDSGAKTQYF.

The chain couples TRBV11-2 to TRBJ2-3, with 8 bases fitting TRBD2. Germline assignment: CDR1 SGHAT and CDR2 FQNNGV. V dropped 5 bases and J dropped 0; count of bases not matched to a gene: 7. The CDR3 extends over 16 amino acids. The CDR3 region has the DNA TGTGCCAGCAGCACAGCGGGGGTAATTAGCACAGATACGCAGTATTTT. It yields the protein CASSTAGVISTDTQYF.

This clone was seen only once. This sequence joins TRBV19 and TRBJ2-1; D is possibly TRBD2 (7 bases). V lost 7 bases and J lost 6, with 16 bases in between. CDR3 length equals 14 residues. Germline lookup yields CDR1 LNHDA and CDR2 SQIVND (reference sequence). CDR3: CASTLGGGSNEQFF. The CDR3 DNA reads as TGTGCCAGTACTCTAGGGGGGGGCTCCAATGAGCAGTTCTTC.

V gene TRBV11-2 combines with J gene TRBJ1-2; TRBD1 agrees at 10 bases. The trim removed 4 bases at V and 4 bases at J, leaving 6 bases unmatched. Looked up from germline, CDR1 is SGHAT and CDR2 is FQNNGV. The CDR3 loop spans 15 amino acids. CDR3 nucleotide sequence: TGTGCCAGCAGCTCCGGGACAGGGGTCGGCTATGGCTACACCTTC. Protein sequence: CASSSGTGVGYGYTF.

The V call is TRBV27, the J call TRBJ2-5, with a tentative D call TRBD2 (6 bases). This CDR3 has 17 residues. V was shortened by 5 bases and J by 1 base, with 20 bases between the two germline ends. Germline V gene sequence: CDR1 MNHEY, CDR2 SMNVEV (reference sequence). The CDR3 here is CASSPISGTAVQETQYF. CDR3 DNA: TGTGCCAGCAGTCCCATATCGGGGACTGCTGTCCAAGAGACCCAGTACTTC.

CDR3 loop: CASSVRGATNEKLFF. DNA for the CDR3: TGTGCCAGCAGTGTCCGGGGGGCAACTAATGAAAAACTGTTTTTT. The chain combines TRBV2 with TRBJ1-4, with a weak D call TRBD1 (5 bases). The CDR3 is 15 amino acids. Germline-derived CDR1 and CDR2 are SNHLY and FYNNEI. V was trimmed by 4 bases and J by 0 bases, leaving 9 bases between them.